This entry describes one TCR beta chain. The target antigen is unknown. Time point of the sample: cycle 4 day 1 (C4D1), after 5 to 7 weeks of nivolumab. No patient escaped relapse after autologous stem cell transplantation, and brentuximab vedotin exposure varied. Patients reached a best response of complete response, partial response or progressive disease. Data came from immunoSEQ multiplex PCR; TCRdb stores just in-frame clones and leaves some out. The data show more than 8,000 clones, with roughly 89% seen just once and under 40% held by the top ten. The entry originates in a study of PD-1 blockade in classical Hodgkin lymphoma. Study-level results: There was a significant rise in CD4+ TCR diversity by C4D1, with no such rise for CD8+. Differences between repertoires have undefined causes, possibly disease activity or prior therapy.

Trimming shortened V by 0 bases and J by 4 bases, and 10 bases separated the two germline ends. Germline loops: CDR1 SGDLS, CDR2 YYNGEE. This CDR3 has 14 residues. The source material was peripheral blood mononuclear cells (PBMCs), sampled before the fourth cycle of nivolumab. This chain links TRBV9 with TRBJ1-1; TRBD1 might be the D (6 bases). The TCR was taken from a human donor with classical Hodgkin lymphoma. CDR3 nucleotides: TGTGCCAGCAGCGTAGGCGGCAGGGGCACTGAAGCTTTCTTT. This encodes CASSVGGRGTEAFF.